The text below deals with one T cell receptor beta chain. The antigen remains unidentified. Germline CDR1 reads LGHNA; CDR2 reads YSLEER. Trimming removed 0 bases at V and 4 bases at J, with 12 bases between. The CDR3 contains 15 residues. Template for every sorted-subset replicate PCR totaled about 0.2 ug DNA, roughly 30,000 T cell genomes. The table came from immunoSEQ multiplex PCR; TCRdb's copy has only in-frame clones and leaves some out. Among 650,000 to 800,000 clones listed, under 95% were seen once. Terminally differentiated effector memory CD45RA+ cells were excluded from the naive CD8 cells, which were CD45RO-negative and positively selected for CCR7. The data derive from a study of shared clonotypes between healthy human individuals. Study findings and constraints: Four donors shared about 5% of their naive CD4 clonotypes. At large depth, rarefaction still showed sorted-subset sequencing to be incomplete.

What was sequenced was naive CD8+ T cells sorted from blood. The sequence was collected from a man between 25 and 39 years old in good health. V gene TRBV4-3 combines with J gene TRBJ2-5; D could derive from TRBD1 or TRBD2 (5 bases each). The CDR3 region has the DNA TGCGCCAGCAGCCAAGATACGGGGCGGTCAGAGACCCAGTACTTC. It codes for CASSQDTGRSETQYF.